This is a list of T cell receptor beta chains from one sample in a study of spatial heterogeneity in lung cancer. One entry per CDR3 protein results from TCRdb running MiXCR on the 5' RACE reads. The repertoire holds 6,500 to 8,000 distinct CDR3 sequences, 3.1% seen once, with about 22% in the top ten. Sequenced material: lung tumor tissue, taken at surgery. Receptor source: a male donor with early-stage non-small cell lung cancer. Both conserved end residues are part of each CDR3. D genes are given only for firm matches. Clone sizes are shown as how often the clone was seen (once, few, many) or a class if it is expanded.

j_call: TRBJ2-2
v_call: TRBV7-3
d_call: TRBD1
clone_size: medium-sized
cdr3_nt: TGTGCCAGCAGCGCCGGGACAGGGGATAACACCGGGGAGCTGTTTTTT
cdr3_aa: CASSAGTGDNTGELFF

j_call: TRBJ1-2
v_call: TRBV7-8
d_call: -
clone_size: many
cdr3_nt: TGTGCCAGCAGCCCAGAGGGCAATTACTATGGCGACACCTTC
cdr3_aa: CASSPEGNYYGDTF

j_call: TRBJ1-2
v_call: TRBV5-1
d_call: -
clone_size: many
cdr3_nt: TGCGCCAGCAGCTCGAACGCAGGGGATTATGGCGACACCTTC
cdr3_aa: CASSSNAGDYGDTF

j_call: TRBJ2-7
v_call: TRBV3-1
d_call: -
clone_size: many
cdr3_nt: TGTGCCAGCAGCCAAGAGGCACTCCGCCACGAGCAGTACTTC
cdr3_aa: CASSQEALRHEQYF

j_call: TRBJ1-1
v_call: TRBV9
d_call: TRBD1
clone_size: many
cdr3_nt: TGTGCCAGCAGCCCTCCGGGACAGGGGGTCGCTGAAGCTTTCTTT
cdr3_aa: CASSPPGQGVAEAFF

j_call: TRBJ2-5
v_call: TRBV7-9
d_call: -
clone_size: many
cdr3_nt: TGTGCCAGCAGCTTAAAAGGGGAGACCCAGTACTTC
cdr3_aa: CASSLKGETQYF

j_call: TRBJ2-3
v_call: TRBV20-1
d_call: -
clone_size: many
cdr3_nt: TGCAGTGTCCCATCTCTGGACAGTCTCACAGATACGCAGTATTTT
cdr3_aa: CSVPSLDSLTDTQYF

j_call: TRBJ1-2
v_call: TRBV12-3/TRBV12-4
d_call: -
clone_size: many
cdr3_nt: TGTGCCAGCAGCCTCTCCGGAGGTGGACCTAACTATGGCTACACCTTC
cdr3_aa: CASSLSGGGPNYGYTF

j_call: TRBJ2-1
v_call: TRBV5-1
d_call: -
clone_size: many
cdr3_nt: TGCGCCAGCAGCTCGTTCAATGAGCAGTTCTTC
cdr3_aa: CASSSFNEQFF

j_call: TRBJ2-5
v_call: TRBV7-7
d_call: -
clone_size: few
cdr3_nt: TGTGCCAGCAGCTTAGTCGGGCGAGCGGAGACCCAGTACTTC
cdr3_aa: CASSLVGRAETQYF

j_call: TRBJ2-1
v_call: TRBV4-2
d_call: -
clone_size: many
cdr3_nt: TGTGCCAGCAGCCAGCACCGTGGGGGAGAGGATGACAATGAGCAGTTCTTC
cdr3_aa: CASSQHRGGEDDNEQFF

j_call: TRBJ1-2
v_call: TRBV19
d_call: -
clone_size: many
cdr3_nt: TGTGCCAGTAGTCAGGTTCTTCCCTATGGCTACACCTTC
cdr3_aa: CASSQVLPYGYTF

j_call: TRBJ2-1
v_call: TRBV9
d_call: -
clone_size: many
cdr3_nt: TGTGCCAGCAGCGTAGCCAGCGCCTCCTACAATGAGCAGTTCTTC
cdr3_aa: CASSVASASYNEQFF

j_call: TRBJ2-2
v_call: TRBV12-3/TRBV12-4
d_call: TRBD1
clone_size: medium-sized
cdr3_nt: TGTGCCAGCAGTCCTCCCGCAGGGGGCCCCCCCGGGGAGCTGTTTTTT
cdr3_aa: CASSPPAGGPPGELFF

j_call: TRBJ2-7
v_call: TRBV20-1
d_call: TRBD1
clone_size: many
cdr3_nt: TGCAGTGCTCGACAGGGGACGGCCTACGAGCAGTACTTC
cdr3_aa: CSARQGTAYEQYF

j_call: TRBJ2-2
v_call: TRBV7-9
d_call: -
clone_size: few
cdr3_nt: TGTGCCAGCAGCCGTGCTGGGGAGCTGTTTTTT
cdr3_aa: CASSRAGELFF